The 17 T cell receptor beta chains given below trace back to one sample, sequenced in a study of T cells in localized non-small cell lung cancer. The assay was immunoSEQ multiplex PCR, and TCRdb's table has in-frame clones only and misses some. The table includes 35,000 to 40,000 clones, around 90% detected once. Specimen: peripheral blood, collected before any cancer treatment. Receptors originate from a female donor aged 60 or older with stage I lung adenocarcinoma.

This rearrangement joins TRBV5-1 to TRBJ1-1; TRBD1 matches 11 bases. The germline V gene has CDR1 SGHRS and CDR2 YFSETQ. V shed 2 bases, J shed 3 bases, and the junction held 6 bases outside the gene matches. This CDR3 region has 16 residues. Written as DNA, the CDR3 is TGCGCCAGCAGCTTCGCGGACAGGGGGCGAGACACTGAAGCTTTCTTT. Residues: CASSFADRGRDTEAFF.

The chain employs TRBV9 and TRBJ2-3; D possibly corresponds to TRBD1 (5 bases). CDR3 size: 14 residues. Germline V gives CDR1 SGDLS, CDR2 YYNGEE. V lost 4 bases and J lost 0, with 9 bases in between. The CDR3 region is CASSPDRSTDTQYF. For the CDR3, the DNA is TGTGCCAGCAGCCCAGACAGAAGCACAGATACGCAGTATTTT.

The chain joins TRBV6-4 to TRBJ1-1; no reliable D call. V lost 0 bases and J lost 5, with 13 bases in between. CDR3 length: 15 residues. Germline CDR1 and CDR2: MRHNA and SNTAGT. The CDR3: CASSDSPEGVTEAFF. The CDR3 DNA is TGTGCCAGCAGTGACTCACCGGAGGGAGTGACTGAAGCTTTCTTT.

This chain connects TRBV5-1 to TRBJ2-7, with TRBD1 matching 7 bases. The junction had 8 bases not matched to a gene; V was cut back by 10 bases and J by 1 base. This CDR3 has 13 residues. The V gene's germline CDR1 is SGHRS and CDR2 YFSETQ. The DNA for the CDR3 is TGCGCCTCAAATGGGACAGAATCCTACGAGCAGTACGTC. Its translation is CASNGTESYEQYV.

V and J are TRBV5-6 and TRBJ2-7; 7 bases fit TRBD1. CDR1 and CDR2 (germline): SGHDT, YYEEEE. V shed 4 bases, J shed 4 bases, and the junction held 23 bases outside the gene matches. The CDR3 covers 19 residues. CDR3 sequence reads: CASSQPRDSPLGEEYEQYV. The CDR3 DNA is TGTGCCAGCAGCCAACCTCGGGACAGCCCTTTGGGGGAAGAGTACGAGCAGTACGTC.

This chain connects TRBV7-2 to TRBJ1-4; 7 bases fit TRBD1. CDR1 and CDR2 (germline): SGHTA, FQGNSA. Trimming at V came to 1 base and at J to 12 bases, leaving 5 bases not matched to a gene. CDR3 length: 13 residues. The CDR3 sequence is CASSLETGRELFF. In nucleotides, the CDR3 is TGTGCCAGCAGCTTAGAGACAGGGCGGGAACTGTTTTTT.

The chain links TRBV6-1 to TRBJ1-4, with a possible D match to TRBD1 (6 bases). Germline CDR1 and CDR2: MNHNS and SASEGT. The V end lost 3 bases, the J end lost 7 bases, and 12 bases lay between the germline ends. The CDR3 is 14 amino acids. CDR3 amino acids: CASSEGGGGEKLFF. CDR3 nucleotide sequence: TGTGCCAGCAGTGAGGGAGGGGGAGGTGAAAAACTGTTTTTT.

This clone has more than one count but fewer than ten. For the CDR3, the DNA is TGTGCCAGCACAGGGGGCACCAATCAGCCCCAGCATTTT. It specifies CASTGGTNQPQHF. V gene TRBV7-2 combines with J gene TRBJ1-5; 8 bases match TRBD1. CDR3 length equals 13 residues. V shed 7 bases and J 3 bases; nucleotides not matched to a gene: 2. Germline CDR1 is SGHTA and CDR2 is FQGNSA.

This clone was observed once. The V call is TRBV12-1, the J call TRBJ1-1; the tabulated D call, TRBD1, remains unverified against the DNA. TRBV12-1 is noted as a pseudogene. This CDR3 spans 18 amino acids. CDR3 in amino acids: CPQDRGLGGVLLDTEAFF. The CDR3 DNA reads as TGTCCTCAGGACAGGGGGCTTGGGGGAGTCCTATTGGACACTGAAGCTTTCTTT.

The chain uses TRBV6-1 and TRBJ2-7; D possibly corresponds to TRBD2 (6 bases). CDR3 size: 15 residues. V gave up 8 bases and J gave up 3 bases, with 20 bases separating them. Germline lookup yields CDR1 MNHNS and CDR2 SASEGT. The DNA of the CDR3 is TGTGCCAGCGCCAACTTAAGGAGGGTTTACTACGAGCAGTACTTC. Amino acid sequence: CASANLRRVYYEQYF.

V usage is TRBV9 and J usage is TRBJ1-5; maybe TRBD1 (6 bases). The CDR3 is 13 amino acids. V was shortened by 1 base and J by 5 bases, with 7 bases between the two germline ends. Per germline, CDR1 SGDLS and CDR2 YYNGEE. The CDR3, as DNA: TGTGCCAGCAGCGTAACAGGGCATCAGCCCCAGCATTTT. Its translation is CASSVTGHQPQHF.

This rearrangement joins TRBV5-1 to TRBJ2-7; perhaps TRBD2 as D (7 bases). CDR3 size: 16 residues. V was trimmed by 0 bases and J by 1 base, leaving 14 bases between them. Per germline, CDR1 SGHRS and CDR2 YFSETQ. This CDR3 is CASSLAGGGDSYEQYF. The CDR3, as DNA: TGCGCCAGCAGCTTGGCTGGGGGGGGCGATTCCTACGAGCAGTACTTC.

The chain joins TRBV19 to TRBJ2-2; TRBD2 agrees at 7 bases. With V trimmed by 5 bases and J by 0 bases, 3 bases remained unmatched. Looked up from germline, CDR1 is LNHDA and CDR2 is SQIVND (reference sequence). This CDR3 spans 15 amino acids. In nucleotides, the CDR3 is TGTGCCAGTAGTTACCGGGGGGCGAACACCGGGGAGCTGTTTTTT. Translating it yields CASSYRGANTGELFF.

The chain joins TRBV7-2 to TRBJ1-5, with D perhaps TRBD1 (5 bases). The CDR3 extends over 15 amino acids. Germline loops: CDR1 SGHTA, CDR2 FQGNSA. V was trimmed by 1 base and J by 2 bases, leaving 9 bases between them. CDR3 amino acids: CASSLGGLGNQPQHF. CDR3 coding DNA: TGTGCCAGCAGCTTAGGGGGGTTGGGCAATCAGCCCCAGCATTTT.

This CDR3 reads CASSSSGGGHGYTF. CDR3 in DNA: TGTGCCAGCAGTTCATCAGGGGGCGGTCATGGCTACACCTTC. The chain joins TRBV27 to TRBJ1-2; 8 bases match TRBD1. J lost 6 bases, V lost 4 bases, and 7 bases had no gene match. Germline V gene sequence: CDR1 MNHEY, CDR2 SMNVEV (reference sequence). CDR3 length: 14 amino acids.

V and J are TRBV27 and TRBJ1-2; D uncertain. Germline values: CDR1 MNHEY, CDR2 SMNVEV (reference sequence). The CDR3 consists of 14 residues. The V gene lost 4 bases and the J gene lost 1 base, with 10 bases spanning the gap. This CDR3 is CASSSGQRNYGYTF. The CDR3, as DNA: TGTGCCAGCAGTTCGGGTCAGCGTAACTATGGCTACACCTTC.

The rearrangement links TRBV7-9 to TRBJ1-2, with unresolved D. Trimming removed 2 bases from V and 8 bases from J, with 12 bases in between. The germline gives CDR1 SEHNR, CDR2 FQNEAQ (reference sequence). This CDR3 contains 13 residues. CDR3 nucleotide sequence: TGTGCCAGCAGCTTATCCGGGGATAGGGGCTACACCTTC. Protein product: CASSLSGDRGYTF.